The sequence of this TCR beta chain was determined in a study of T cell repertoires and leukemia-associated antigens. In the study overall: Around 15 million effective reads came from all samples combined.

Sample share makes this clonotype medium-sized (0.01 to 0.1%). Its target is unknown. CDR3 size: 12 residues. With 8 bases removed from V and 6 bases from J, the gap between germline ends came to 11 bases. Before use, CD3+ T cells rested overnight in serum-free medium. Study-level points and caveats: The four groups had similar numbers of Vbeta, Jbeta genes and CDR3s. Specificity and function of the expanded clones need further investigation.

TCRdb re-called the 5' RACE reads through MiXCR, storing one row per CDR3 protein. The sample yields 9,800 or so distinct CDR3 sequences, about 43% seen once. The sequenced sample consisted of CD3+ T cells sorted from blood and cultured. This receptor was obtained from a female donor in good health. The V call is TRBV12-3 or TRBV12-4, the J call TRBJ2-1, with a possible D match to TRBD1 (6 bases). The chain's CDR3 is CASAYRVNEQFF. For the CDR3, the DNA is TGTGCCAGCGCTTACAGGGTCAATGAGCAGTTCTTC.